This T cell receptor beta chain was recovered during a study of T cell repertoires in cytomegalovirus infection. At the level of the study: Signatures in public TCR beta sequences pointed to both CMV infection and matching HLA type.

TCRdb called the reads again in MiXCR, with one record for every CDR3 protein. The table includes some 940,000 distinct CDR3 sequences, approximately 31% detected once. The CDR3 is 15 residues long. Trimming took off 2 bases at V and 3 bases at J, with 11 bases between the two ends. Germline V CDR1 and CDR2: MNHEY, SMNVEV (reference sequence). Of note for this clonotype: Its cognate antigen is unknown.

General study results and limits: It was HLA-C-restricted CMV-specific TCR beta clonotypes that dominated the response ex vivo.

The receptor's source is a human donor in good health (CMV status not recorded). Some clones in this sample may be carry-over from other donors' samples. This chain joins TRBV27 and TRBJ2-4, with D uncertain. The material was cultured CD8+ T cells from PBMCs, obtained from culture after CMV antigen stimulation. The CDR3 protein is CASSLHQFVKNIQYF. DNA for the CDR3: TGTGCCAGCAGTTTACATCAGTTTGTCAAAAACATTCAGTACTTC.